These 24 T cell receptor beta chains were sequenced from one sample in a study of OX40 agonist ivuxolimab in advanced cancers. To prepare the library, the immunoSEQ multiplex PCR assay was applied. TCRdb mirrors the immuneACCESS table, restricted to in-frame sequences. Some clones are absent from its copies; in checked studies, under half trace to an unresolved V gene, and the reason for the others is unknown. The sample yields about 45,000 clones; roughly nine tenths were counted once. The ten top clones hold 16% of the sample. The specimen was CD4+ or CD8+ T cells sorted from blood, collected in a trial of the OX40 agonist ivuxolimab. The receptors come from an adult with an advanced solid tumor such as melanoma, head and neck, liver or kidney cancer.

V usage is TRBV7-6 and J usage is TRBJ1-1; 8 positions agree with TRBD1. In germline, CDR1 is SGHVS, CDR2 FNYEAQ. V lost 4 bases, J lost 5 bases, and 9 bases stayed unmatched. This CDR3 is 15 amino acids long. The CDR3 sequence: CASSSETGAGTEAFF. The CDR3 DNA follows: TGTGCCAGCAGCTCCGAGACAGGGGCAGGAACTGAAGCTTTCTTT.

This sequence joins TRBV9 and TRBJ2-5, with D maybe TRBD1 (5 bases). V lost 3 bases to trimming and J lost 4 bases, with 13 bases between them. This CDR3 has 14 amino acids. From germline, CDR1 is SGDLS and CDR2 YYNGEE. Written as DNA, the CDR3 is TGTGCCAGCAGCGGACTCCTTAGGGGAGAGACCCAGTACTTC. Protein product: CASSGLLRGETQYF. Based on the CDR3 plus reference TRBV9 and TRBJ2-5, the full variable domain is DSGVTQTPKHLITATGQRVTLRCSPRSGDLSVYWYQQSLDQGLQFLIQYYNGEERAKGNILERFSAQQFPDLHSELNLSSLELGDSALYFCASSGLLRGETQYFGPGTRLLVL.

V and J are TRBV4-2 and TRBJ1-1; D is unresolved. Germline assignment: CDR1 LGHNA and CDR2 YNFKEQ. V was cut by 1 base and J by 2 bases, with 11 bases left in between. The CDR3 runs 15 residues. The CDR3 loop is CASSQVPGINTEAFF. The CDR3 DNA reads TGTGCCAGCAGCCAAGTTCCGGGCATCAACACTGAAGCTTTCTTT.

This chain uses TRBV5-8 with TRBJ2-3, with D uncertain. Trimming pared 0 bases from V and 2 bases from J, leaving 7 bases between. The germline V gene encodes CDR1 SGHTS and CDR2 YDEGEE. The CDR3 sequence is 14 residues long. The CDR3 loop is CASSLALNTDTQYF. The DNA of the CDR3 is TGTGCCAGCAGCTTGGCTCTAAACACAGATACGCAGTATTTT. The full variable domain, with the rest looked up from reference TRBV5-8 and TRBJ2-3, is EAGVTQSPTHLIKTRGQQATLRCSPISGHTSVYWYQQALGLGLQFLLWYDEGEERNRGNFPPRFSGRQFPNYSSELNVNALELEDSALYLCASSLALNTDTQYFGPGTRLTVL.

This chain links TRBV27 with TRBJ1-2, with unresolved D. The CDR3 is made up of 13 amino acids. Germline CDR1 and CDR2: MNHEY and SMNVEV (reference sequence). V dropped 3 bases and J dropped 7 bases, with 12 bases sitting between them. CDR3 nucleotides: TGTGCCAGCAGTTTTCGGAGGGAGGGTGGCTACACCTTC. Its translation: CASSFRREGGYTF.

The chain has TRBV27 and TRBJ2-2; D may be TRBD1 (6 bases). The germline V gene has CDR1 MNHEY and CDR2 SMNVEV (reference sequence). The CDR3 spans 15 residues. V lost 4 bases to trimming and J lost 0 bases, with 9 bases between them. The CDR3 loop is CASSSRDTNTGELFF. The CDR3 nucleotides are TGTGCCAGCAGTTCCAGGGACACGAACACCGGGGAGCTGTTTTTT.

Here the CDR3 reads CASSPIGRGTQYF. CDR3 nucleotides: TGTGCCAGCAGCCCAATCGGAAGGGGTACCCAGTACTTC. This chain connects TRBV11-2 to TRBJ2-5, with a possible D match to TRBD1 (5 bases). With 5 bases removed from V and 8 bases from J, the gap between germline ends came to 15 bases. The germline gives CDR1 SGHAT, CDR2 FQNNGV. The CDR3 runs 13 residues.

The chain recombines TRBV9 with TRBJ2-1, with 8 positions matching TRBD2. Per germline, CDR1 SGDLS and CDR2 YYNGEE. V lost 4 bases, J lost 6 bases, and 6 bases stayed unmatched. The CDR3 is made up of 14 amino acids. The CDR3 nucleotides read TGTGCCAGCAGCCGGCGGGGGGACTTCAATGAGCAGTTCTTC. Residues: CASSRRGDFNEQFF.

The genes are TRBV9 and TRBJ1-1; no definite D call. Germline CDR1 reads SGDLS; CDR2 reads YYNGEE. There are 10 residues in the CDR3. V was cut by 4 bases and J by 11 bases, with 9 bases left in between. The CDR3 region has the DNA TGTGCCAGCAGCACCTCGCCCGCTTTCTTT. Residues: CASSTSPAFF.

The chain couples TRBV7-9 to TRBJ2-1; 11 bases match TRBD2. This CDR3 is 16 amino acids long. Trimming at V came to 5 bases and at J to 7 bases, leaving 10 bases not matched to a gene. In germline, CDR1 is SEHNR, CDR2 FQNEAQ (reference sequence). The CDR3 sequence: CASSPGGASGGNEQFF. CDR3 in DNA: TGTGCCAGCAGCCCCGGGGGAGCTAGCGGGGGGAATGAGCAGTTCTTC.

This clone was counted only a few times. The chain uses TRBV19 and TRBJ2-7; a weak D match, TRBD2 (6 bases). V was clipped by 4 bases and J by 2 bases, with 12 bases between them. Per germline, CDR1 LNHDA and CDR2 SQIVND (reference sequence). The CDR3 loop spans 14 amino acids. CDR3 in amino acids: CASSKEGRTYEQYF. The CDR3, as DNA: TGTGCCAGTAGTAAGGAGGGGAGAACCTACGAGCAGTACTTC.

A few counts support this clone. J is TRBJ2-1 and V is TRBV2, with no clear D. CDR1 is SNHLY and CDR2 is FYNNEI in the germline V gene. Between the trimmed V and J ends, which lost 3 bases and 7 bases, there was a span of 7 bases. The CDR3 contains 12 residues. The CDR3 region has the DNA TGTGCCAGCAGTGAGAACATAAATGAGCAGTTCTTC. This translates into CASSENINEQFF.

This rearrangement joins TRBV9 to TRBJ1-2; a weak D match, TRBD1 (5 bases). CDR1 and CDR2 (germline): SGDLS, YYNGEE. Trimming shortened V by 3 bases and J by 4 bases, and 16 bases separated the two germline ends. The CDR3 is made up of 15 amino acids. CDR3 coding DNA: TGTGCCAGCAGCGAGAGGGTCGGGACCCGCTATGGCTACACCTTC. Translated, it gives CASSERVGTRYGYTF.

V is TRBV15 and J is TRBJ1-1; the D gene is possibly TRBD1 (6 bases). There are 14 residues in the CDR3. Germline V gene lookup returns CDR1 LNHNV and CDR2 YYDKDF (reference sequence). V was clipped by 9 bases and J by 3 bases, with 17 bases between them. CDR3 amino acids: CATAARGGDTEAFF. In DNA, the CDR3 is TGTGCCACAGCGGCCAGGGGCGGGGACACTGAAGCTTTCTTT.

The chain joins TRBV6-5 to TRBJ1-1; D remains ambiguous. V was trimmed by 5 bases and J by 12 bases, leaving 13 bases between them. The CDR3 covers 11 residues. Germline assignment: CDR1 MNHEY and CDR2 SVGAGI. CDR3 loop: CASSHTGRTFF. The CDR3 DNA follows: TGTGCCAGCAGTCACACTGGACGAACTTTCTTT.

The CDR3 DNA reads as TGCGCCAGCAGCTTGACGGGAGTCGCCTACAATGAGCAGTTCTTC. Amino acid sequence: CASSLTGVAYNEQFF. J is TRBJ2-1 and V is TRBV5-1; D might be TRBD2 (6 bases). The length of the CDR3 is 15 residues. V was clipped by 1 base and J by 2 bases, with 10 bases between them. Germline-derived CDR1 and CDR2 are SGHRS and YFSETQ.

The chain couples TRBV5-4 to TRBJ1-1, with D perhaps TRBD1 (5 bases). The CDR3 loop spans 13 amino acids. V lost 1 base to trimming and J lost 6 bases, with 10 bases between them. Looked up from germline, CDR1 is SGHNT and CDR2 is YYREEE (reference sequence). In DNA form, the CDR3 reads TGTGCCAGCAGCTTGCCAGGGTTCGCTGAAGCTTTCTTT. Residues: CASSLPGFAEAFF.

CDR3: CASSQDSGQETQYF. The CDR3 DNA sequence: TGTGCCAGCAGCCAGGACAGTGGGCAAGAGACCCAGTACTTC. The V gene is TRBV9, the J gene TRBJ2-5, with D perhaps TRBD1 (6 bases). The CDR3 covers 14 residues. Per the germline V gene, CDR1 is SGDLS and CDR2 is YYNGEE. Trimming took off 4 bases at V and 2 bases at J, with 12 bases between the two ends.

The V gene is TRBV21-1, the J gene TRBJ1-2. TRBV21-1 is deemed a pseudogene. This CDR3 has 14 residues. The CDR3: CASSLKEDFYGYTF. The CDR3 DNA follows: TGTGCCAGCAGCTTAAAGGAAGATTTTTATGGCTACACCTTC.

The chain employs TRBV27 and TRBJ2-7; D gene ambiguous. Trimming shortened V by 0 bases and J by 2 bases, and 14 bases separated the two germline ends. The length of the CDR3 is 16 residues. CDR1 is MNHEY and CDR2 is SMNVEV in the germline V gene (reference sequence). The CDR3 here is CASSLSAAAMAYEQYF. In nucleotides, the CDR3 is TGTGCCAGCAGTTTATCCGCCGCGGCGATGGCCTACGAGCAGTACTTC.

The rearrangement uses TRBV27 and TRBJ2-2; the D gene could be TRBD1 or TRBD2 (5 bases each). V was clipped by 3 bases and J by 6 bases, with 20 bases between them. This CDR3 is 17 amino acids long. Germline CDR1 reads MNHEY; CDR2 reads SMNVEV (reference sequence). Written as DNA, the CDR3 is TGTGCCAGCAGTTTTGGGCGGACCAGTTGGGACCCCGGGGAGCTGTTTTTT. It is translated as CASSFGRTSWDPGELFF.

This clone was seen once. The CDR3 nucleotides read TGTGCCAGCAGCTTTCTGGCGCGCTCGGCCTCCGAGCAGTACTTC. It translates to CASSFLARSASEQYF. The rearrangement links TRBV5-6 to TRBJ2-7; no firm D call. Trimming shortened V by 2 bases and J by 6 bases, and 18 bases separated the two germline ends. The CDR3 loop spans 15 amino acids. The germline V gene encodes CDR1 SGHDT and CDR2 YYEEEE.

The V and J genes are TRBV29-1 and TRBJ2-1; TRBD1 is a possible D gene (6 bases). This CDR3 spans 14 amino acids. Germline-derived CDR1 and CDR2 are SQVTM and ANQGSEA. The V and J ends lost 4 bases and 9 bases respectively, with 19 bases between them. DNA for the CDR3: TGCAGCGTTGGCTCGACAGGCGATTATAGTGAGCAGTTCTTC. Residues: CSVGSTGDYSEQFF.

This clone was counted once. The rearrangement joins TRBV10-3 to TRBJ1-1; no clear D gene. Germline V gene lookup returns CDR1 ENHRY and CDR2 SYGVKD. V shed 7 bases and J shed 3 bases, with 12 bases lying between them. This CDR3 spans 13 amino acids. The CDR3 spells CAIKRGGHTEAFF. The CDR3 nucleotides read TGTGCCATCAAAAGAGGAGGGCACACTGAAGCTTTCTTT.